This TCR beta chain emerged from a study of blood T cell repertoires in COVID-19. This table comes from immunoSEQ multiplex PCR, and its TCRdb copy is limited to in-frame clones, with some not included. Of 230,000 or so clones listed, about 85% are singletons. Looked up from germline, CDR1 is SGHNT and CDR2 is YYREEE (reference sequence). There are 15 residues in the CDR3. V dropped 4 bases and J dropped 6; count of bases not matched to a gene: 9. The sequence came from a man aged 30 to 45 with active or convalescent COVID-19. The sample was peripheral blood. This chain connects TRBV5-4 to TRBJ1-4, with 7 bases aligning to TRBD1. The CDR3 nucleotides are TGTGCCAGCAGCGCGACCGGGACAGCTGATGAAAAACTGTTTTTT. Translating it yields CASSATGTADEKLFF.